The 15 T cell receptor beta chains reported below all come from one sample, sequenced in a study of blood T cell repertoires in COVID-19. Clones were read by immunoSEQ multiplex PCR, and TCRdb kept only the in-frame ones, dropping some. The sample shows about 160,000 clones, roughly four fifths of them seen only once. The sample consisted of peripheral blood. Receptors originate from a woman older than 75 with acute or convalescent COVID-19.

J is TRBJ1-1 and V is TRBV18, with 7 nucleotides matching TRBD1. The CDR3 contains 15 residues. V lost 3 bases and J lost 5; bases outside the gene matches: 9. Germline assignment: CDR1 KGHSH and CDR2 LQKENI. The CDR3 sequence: CASSPLQGLGTEAFF. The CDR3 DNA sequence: TGTGCCAGCTCACCCCTACAGGGGTTGGGGACTGAAGCTTTCTTT.

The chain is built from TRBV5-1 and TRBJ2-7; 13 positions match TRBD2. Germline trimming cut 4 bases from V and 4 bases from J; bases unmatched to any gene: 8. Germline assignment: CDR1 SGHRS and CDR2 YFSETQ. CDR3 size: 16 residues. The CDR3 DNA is TGCGCCAGCAGCACCGGGACTAGCGGGAAGACTTACGAGCAGTACTTC. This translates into CASSTGTSGKTYEQYF.

CDR3 loop: CATTAGGRYFNEQFF. The CDR3 DNA is TGTGCCACGACGGCTGGCGGGAGATATTTCAATGAGCAGTTCTTC. The chain carries TRBV11-2 and TRBJ2-1, with TRBD2 matching 7 bases. Trimming cost V 10 bases and J 6 bases; bases outside gene matches: 15. There are 15 residues in the CDR3. The germline V gene has CDR1 SGHAT and CDR2 FQNNGV. Looking up the rest from reference TRBV11-2 and TRBJ2-1 gives the full variable domain: EAGVAQSPRYKIIEKRQSVAFWCNPISGHATLYWYQQILGQGPKLLIQFQNNGVVDDSQLPKDRFSAERLKGVDSTLKIQPAKLEDSAVYLCATTAGGRYFNEQFFGPGTRLTVL.

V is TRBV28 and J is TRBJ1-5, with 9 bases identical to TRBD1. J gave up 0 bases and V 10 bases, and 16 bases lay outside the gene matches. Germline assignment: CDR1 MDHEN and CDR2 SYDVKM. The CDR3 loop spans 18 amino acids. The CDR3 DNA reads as TGTGCCACCCTGAAAACAGGGGGCGCAGGGGGTAGCAATCAGCCCCAGCATTTT. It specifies CATLKTGGAGGSNQPQHF.

CDR3 protein: CASRASYARGKPQHF. The CDR3 DNA reads TGTGCCAGCAGGGCTTCCTACGCGCGAGGGAAGCCCCAGCATTTT. This chain connects TRBV2 to TRBJ1-5; unclear D gene. Germline V gene data show CDR1 as SNHLY and CDR2 as FYNNEI. V lost 6 bases, J lost 8 bases, and 20 bases lay in between. The CDR3 length is 15 residues.

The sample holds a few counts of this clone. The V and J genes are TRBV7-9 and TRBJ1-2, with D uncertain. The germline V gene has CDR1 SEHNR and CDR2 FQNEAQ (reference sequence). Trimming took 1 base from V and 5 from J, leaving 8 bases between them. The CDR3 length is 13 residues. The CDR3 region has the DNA TGTGCCAGCAGCTTAGTCGCGGGATATGGCTACACCTTC. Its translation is CASSLVAGYGYTF.

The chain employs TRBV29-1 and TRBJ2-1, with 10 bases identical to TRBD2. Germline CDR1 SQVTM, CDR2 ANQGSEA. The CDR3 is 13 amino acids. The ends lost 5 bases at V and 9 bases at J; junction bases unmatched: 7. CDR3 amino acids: CSVPLAGEREQFF. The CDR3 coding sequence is TGCAGCGTTCCCCTAGCGGGAGAACGTGAGCAGTTCTTC.

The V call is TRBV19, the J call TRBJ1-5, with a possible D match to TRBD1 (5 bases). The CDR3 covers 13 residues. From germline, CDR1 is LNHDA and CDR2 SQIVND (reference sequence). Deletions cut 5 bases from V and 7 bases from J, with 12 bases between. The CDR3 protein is CASSGGNGQPQHF. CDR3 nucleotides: TGTGCCAGTAGTGGGGGGAACGGGCAGCCCCAGCATTTT.

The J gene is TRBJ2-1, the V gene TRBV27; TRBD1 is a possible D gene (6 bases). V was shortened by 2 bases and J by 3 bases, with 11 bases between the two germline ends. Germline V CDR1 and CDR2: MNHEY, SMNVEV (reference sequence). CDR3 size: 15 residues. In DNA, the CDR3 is TGTGCCAGCAGTTTAGCGGACAGATTCTACAATGAGCAGTTCTTC. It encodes CASSLADRFYNEQFF.

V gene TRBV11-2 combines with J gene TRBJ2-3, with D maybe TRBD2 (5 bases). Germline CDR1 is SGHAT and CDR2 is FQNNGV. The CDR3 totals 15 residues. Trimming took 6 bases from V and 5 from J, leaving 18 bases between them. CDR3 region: CASSSSGISGDTQYF. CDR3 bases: TGTGCCAGCAGTTCGAGCGGAATATCGGGAGATACGCAGTATTTT. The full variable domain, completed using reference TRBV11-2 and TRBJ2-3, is EAGVAQSPRYKIIEKRQSVAFWCNPISGHATLYWYQQILGQGPKLLIQFQNNGVVDDSQLPKDRFSAERLKGVDSTLKIQPAKLEDSAVYLCASSSSGISGDTQYFGPGTRLTVL.

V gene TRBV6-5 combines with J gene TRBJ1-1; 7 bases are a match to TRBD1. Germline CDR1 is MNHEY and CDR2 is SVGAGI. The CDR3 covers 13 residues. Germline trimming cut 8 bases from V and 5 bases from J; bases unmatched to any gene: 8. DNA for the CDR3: TGTGCCAGCGGCGACAGGGCGAGGACTGAAGCTTTCTTT. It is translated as CASGDRARTEAFF.

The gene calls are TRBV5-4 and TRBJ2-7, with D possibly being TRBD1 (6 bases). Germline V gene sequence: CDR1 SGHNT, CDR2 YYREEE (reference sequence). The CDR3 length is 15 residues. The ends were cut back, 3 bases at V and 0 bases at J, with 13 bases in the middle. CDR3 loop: CASSSKGQSSYEQYF. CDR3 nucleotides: TGTGCCAGCAGCTCAAAAGGACAGAGCTCCTACGAGCAGTACTTC. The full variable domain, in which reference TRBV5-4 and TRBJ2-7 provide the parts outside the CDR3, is ETGVTQSPTHLIKTRGQQVTLRCSSQSGHNTVSWYQQALGQGPQFIFQYYREEENGRGNFPPRFSGLQFPNYSSELNVNALELDDSALYLCASSSKGQSSYEQYFGPGTRLTVT.

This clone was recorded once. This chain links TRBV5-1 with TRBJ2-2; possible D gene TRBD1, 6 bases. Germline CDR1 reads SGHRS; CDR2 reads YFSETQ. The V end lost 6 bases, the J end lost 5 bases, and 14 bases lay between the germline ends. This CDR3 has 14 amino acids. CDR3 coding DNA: TGCGCCAGCAAGGCGGCAGGGGAAACCGGGGAGCTGTTTTTT. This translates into CASKAAGETGELFF.

The CDR3 region is CASRGMGLAGGVYEQYF. For the CDR3, the DNA is TGTGCCAGCAGGGGGATGGGACTAGCGGGAGGGGTCTACGAGCAGTACTTC. The chain combines TRBV2 with TRBJ2-7, with TRBD2 identical over 16 bases. J lost 3 bases, V lost 6 bases, and 8 bases had no gene match. This CDR3 spans 17 amino acids. Germline V gene sequence: CDR1 SNHLY, CDR2 FYNNEI.

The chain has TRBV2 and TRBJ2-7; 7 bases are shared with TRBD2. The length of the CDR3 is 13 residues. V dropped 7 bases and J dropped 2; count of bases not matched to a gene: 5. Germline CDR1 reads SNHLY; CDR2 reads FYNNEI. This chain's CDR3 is CASTASGAYEQYF. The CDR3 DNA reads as TGTGCCAGCACGGCTAGCGGAGCCTACGAGCAGTACTTC.